Here is one TCR beta chain with its context. Its antigen is unknown. These data belong to a study of cytomegalovirus exposure and HLA in healthy donors. PCR amplification relied on 60 Vbeta primers (plus 13 Jbeta primers). Repertoires were generated with immunoSEQ multiplex PCR, while TCRdb's copy carries only in-frame clones and drops some. The repertoire holds about 140,000 clones, roughly 80% seen once, with 4.5% to 5% in the top ten. Overall study results and limits: Later on, an analysis tied over 15,000 TCR beta sequences to HLA alleles at 0.05 false discovery rate. TCR association rates varied by HLA locus in a later analysis, with DRB1 highest and HLA-C lowest. Cytomegalovirus status was reportedly diagnosed by the classifier with high sensitivity and specificity.

The sequencing input was PBMCs. This receptor was obtained from a woman aged 45-65 years in good health and CMV-seronegative.

CDR3 amino acids: CASSLYPLAGRLGPNTEAFF. The CDR3 region has the DNA TGTGCCAGCAGTTTATACCCCTTAGCGGGACGCCTAGGCCCTAACACTGAAGCTTTCTTT. The chain carries TRBV28 and TRBJ1-1, with D perhaps TRBD1 (5 bases). Germline V lookup: CDR1 MDHEN, CDR2 SYDVKM. This CDR3 has 20 residues. Trimming removed 1 base from V and 2 bases from J, with 26 bases in between. Combining the CDR3 with reference TRBV28 and TRBJ1-1 gives the whole variable domain DVKVTQSSRYLVKRTGEKVFLECVQDMDHENMFWYRQDPGLGLRLIYFSYDVKMKEKGDIPEGYSVSREKKERFSLILESASTNQTSMYLCASSLYPLAGRLGPNTEAFFGQGTRLTVV.